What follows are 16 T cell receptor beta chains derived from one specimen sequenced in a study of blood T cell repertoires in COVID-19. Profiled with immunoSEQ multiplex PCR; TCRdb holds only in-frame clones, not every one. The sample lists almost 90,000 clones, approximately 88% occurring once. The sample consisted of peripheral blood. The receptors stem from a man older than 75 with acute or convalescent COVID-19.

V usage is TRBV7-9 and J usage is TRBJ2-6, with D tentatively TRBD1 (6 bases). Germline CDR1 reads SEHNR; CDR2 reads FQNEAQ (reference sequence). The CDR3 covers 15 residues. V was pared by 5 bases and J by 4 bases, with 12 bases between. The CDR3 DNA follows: TGTGCCAGCAGCAGTACAGGGTCCGGGGCCAACGTCCTGACTTTC. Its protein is CASSSTGSGANVLTF.

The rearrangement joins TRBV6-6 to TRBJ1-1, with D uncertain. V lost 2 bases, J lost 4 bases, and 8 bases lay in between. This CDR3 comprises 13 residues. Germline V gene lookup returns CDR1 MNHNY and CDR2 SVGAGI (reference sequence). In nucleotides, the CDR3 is TGTGCCAGCAGTTACGAGGGTAGCACTGAAGCTTTCTTT. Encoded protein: CASSYEGSTEAFF.

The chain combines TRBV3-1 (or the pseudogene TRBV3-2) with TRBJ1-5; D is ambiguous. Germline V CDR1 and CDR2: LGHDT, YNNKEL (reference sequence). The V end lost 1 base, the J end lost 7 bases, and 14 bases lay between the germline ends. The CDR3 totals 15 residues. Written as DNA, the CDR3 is TGTGCCAGCAGCCAAGGAGGAGAAGGAACACAGCCCCAGCATTTT. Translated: CASSQGGEGTQPQHF.

The DNA of the CDR3 is TGTGCCAGCAGTCAGGACAGCTCTAACTATGGCTACACCTTC. It encodes CASSQDSSNYGYTF. The chain links TRBV6-5 to TRBJ1-2; possible D gene TRBD1, 6 bases. This CDR3 contains 14 residues. Between the trimmed V and J ends, which lost 5 bases and 0 bases, there was a span of 10 bases. Germline-derived CDR1 and CDR2 are MNHEY and SVGAGI.

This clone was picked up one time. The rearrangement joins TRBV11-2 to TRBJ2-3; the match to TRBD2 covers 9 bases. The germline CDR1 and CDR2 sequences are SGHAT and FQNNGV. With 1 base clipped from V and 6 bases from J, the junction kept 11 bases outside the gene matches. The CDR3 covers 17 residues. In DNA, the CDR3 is TGTGCCAGCAGCTTAGGGATTAGCGGGGGCCCTCTGGATACGCAGTATTTT. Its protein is CASSLGISGGPLDTQYF.

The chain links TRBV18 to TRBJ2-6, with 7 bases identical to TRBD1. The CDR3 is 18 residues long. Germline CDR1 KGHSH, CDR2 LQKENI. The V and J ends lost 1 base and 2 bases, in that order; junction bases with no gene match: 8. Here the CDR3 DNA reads TGTGCCAGCTCACCACAATTACAGGGGCAGGCTGGGGCCAACGTCCTGACTTTC. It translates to CASSPQLQGQAGANVLTF. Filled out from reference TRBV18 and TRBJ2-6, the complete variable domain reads NAGVMQNPRHLVRRRGQEARLRCSPMKGHSHVYWYRQLPEEGLKFMVYLQKENIIDESGMPKERFSAEFPKEGPSILRIQQVVRGDSAAYFCASSPQLQGQAGANVLTFGAGSRLTVL.

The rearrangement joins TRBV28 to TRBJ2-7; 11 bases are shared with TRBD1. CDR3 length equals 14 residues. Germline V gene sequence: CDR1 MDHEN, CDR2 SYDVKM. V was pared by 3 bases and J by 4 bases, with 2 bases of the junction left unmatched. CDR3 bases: TGTGCCAGCAGTTTCGGGACAGGGGGGTACGAGCAGTACTTC. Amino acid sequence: CASSFGTGGYEQYF.

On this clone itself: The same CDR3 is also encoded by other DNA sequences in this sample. In nucleotides, the CDR3 is TGTGCCAGCAGCCAAGCCGGGGCTAACTATGGCTACACCTTC. This codes for CASSQAGANYGYTF. The rearrangement joins TRBV3-1 (or the pseudogene TRBV3-2) to TRBJ1-2, with D unclear. The CDR3 runs to 14 residues. CDR1 is LGHDT, CDR2 YNNKEL, per germline (reference sequence). Trimming removed 1 base at V and 0 bases at J, with 6 bases between.

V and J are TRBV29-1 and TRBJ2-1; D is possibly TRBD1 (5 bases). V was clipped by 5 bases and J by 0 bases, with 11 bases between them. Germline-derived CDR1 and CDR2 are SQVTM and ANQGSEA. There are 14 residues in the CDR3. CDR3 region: CSVLSGNSYNEQFF. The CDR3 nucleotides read TGCAGCGTTTTGTCAGGGAACTCCTACAATGAGCAGTTCTTC.

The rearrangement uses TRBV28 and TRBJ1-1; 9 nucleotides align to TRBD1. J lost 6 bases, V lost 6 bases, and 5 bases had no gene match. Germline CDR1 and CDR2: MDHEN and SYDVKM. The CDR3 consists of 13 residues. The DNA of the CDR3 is TGTGCCAGCAGGTTACAGGGGGCCGCTGAAGCTTTCTTT. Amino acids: CASRLQGAAEAFF.

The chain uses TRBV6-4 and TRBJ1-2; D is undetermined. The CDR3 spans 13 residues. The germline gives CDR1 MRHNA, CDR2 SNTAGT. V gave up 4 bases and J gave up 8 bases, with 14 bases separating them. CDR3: CASSANGNLGYTF. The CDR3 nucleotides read TGTGCCAGCAGTGCGAACGGGAACCTGGGCTACACCTTC.

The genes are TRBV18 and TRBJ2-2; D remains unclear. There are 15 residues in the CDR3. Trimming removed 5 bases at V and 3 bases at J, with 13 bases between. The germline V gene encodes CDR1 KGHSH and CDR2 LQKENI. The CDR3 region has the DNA TGTGCCAGCTCAACAACGCAGGTTCACACCGGGGAGCTGTTTTTT. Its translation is CASSTTQVHTGELFF.

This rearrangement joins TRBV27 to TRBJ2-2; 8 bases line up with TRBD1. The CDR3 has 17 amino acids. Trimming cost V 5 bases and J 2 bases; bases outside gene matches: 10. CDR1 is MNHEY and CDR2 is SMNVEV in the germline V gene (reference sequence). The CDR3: CASSTPSGQANTGELFF. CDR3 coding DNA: TGTGCCAGCAGTACGCCTTCGGGACAGGCCAACACCGGGGAGCTGTTTTTT.

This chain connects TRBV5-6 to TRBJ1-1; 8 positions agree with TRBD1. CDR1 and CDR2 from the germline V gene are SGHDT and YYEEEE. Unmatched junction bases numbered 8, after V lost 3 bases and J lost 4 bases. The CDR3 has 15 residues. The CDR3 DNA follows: TGTGCCAGCAGCTCAGGGGACAGGATGAGCACTGAAGCTTTCTTT. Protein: CASSSGDRMSTEAFF.

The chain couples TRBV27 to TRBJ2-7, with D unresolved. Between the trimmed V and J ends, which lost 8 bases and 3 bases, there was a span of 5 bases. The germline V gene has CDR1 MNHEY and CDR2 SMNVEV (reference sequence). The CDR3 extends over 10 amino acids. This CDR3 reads CASGNYEQYF. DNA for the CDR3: TGTGCCAGCGGCAACTACGAGCAGTACTTC.

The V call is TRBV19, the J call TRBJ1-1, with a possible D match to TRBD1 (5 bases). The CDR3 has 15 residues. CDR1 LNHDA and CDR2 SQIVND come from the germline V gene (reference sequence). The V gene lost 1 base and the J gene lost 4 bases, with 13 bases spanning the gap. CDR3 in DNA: TGTGCCAGTAGTATAGGTGACAGCGGGAGCACTGAAGCTTTCTTT. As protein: CASSIGDSGSTEAFF.